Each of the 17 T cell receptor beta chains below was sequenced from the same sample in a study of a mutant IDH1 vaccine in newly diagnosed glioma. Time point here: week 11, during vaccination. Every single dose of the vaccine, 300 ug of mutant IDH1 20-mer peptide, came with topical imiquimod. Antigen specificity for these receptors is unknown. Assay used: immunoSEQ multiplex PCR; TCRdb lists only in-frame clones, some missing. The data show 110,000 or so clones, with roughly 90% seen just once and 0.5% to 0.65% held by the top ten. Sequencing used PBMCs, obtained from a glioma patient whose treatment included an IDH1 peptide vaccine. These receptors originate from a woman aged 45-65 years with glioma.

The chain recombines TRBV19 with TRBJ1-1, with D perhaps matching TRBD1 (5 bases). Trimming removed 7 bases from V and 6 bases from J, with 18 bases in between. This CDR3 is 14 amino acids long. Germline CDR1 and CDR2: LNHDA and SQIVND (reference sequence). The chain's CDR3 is CASTLAPGRAEAFF. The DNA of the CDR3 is TGTGCCAGTACCTTAGCCCCGGGGCGAGCTGAAGCTTTCTTT. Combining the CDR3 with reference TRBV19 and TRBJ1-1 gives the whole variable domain DGGITQSPKYLFRKEGQNVTLSCEQNLNHDAMYWYRQDPGQGLRLIYYSQIVNDFQKGDIAEGYSVSREKKESFPLTVTSAQKNPTAFYLCASTLAPGRAEAFFGQGTRLTVV.

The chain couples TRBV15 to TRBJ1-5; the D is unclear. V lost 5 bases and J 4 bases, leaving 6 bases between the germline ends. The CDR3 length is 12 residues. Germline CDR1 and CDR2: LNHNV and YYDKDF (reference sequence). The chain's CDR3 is CATSGVNQPQHF. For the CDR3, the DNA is TGTGCCACCAGCGGGGTGAATCAGCCCCAGCATTTT.

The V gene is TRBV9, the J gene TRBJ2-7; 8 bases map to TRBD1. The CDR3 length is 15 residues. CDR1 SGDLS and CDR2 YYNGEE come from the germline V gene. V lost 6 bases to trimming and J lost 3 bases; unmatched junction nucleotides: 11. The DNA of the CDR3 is TGTGCCAGCACTCCCGAGGGGGACAGGTTCTACGAGCAGTACTTC. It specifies CASTPEGDRFYEQYF.

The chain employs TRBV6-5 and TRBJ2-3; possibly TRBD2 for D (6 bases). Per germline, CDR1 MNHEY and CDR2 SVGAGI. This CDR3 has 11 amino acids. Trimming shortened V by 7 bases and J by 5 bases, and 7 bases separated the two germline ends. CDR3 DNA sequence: TGTGCCAGCAACGGGGGAGATACGCAGTATTTT. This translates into CASNGGDTQYF.

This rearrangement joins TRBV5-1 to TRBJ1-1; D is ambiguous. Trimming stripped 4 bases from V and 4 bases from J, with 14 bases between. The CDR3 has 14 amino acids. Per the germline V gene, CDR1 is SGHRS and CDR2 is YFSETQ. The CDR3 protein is CASSIALPGTEAFF. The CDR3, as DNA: TGCGCCAGCAGCATCGCGCTACCAGGCACTGAAGCTTTCTTT. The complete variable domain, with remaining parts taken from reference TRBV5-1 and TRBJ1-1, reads KAGVTQTPRYLIKTRGQQVTLSCSPISGHRSVSWYQQTPGQGLQFLFEYFSETQRNKGNFPGRFSGRQFSNSRSEMNVSTLELGDSALYLCASSIALPGTEAFFGQGTRLTVV.

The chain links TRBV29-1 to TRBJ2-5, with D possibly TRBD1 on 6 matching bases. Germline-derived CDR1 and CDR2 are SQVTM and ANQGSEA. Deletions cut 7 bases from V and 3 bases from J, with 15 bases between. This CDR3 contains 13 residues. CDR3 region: CSGGNRAEETQYF. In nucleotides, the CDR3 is TGCAGCGGGGGTAACAGGGCCGAAGAGACCCAGTACTTC.

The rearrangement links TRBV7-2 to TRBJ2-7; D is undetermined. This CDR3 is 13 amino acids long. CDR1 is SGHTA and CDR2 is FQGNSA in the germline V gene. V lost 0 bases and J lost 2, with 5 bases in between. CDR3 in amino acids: CASSLAGAYEQYF. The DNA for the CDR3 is TGTGCCAGCAGCTTAGCGGGCGCCTACGAGCAGTACTTC.

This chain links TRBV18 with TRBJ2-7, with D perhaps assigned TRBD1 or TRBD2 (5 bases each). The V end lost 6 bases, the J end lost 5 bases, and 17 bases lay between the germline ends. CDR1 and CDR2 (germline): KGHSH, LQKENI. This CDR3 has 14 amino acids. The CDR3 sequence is CASSPRAGADEQYF. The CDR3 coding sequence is TGTGCCAGCTCGCCCAGGGCCGGGGCCGACGAGCAGTACTTC. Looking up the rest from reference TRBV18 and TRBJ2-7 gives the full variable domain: NAGVMQNPRHLVRRRGQEARLRCSPMKGHSHVYWYRQLPEEGLKFMVYLQKENIIDESGMPKERFSAEFPKEGPSILRIQQVVRGDSAAYFCASSPRAGADEQYFGPGTRLTVT.

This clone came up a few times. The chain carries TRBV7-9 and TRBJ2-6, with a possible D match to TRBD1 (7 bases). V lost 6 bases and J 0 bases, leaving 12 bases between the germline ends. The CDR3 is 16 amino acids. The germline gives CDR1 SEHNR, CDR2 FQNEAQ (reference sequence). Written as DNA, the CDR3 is TGTGCCAGCAGGCGGGACAGCTACTCTGGGGCCAACGTCCTGACTTTC. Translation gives CASRRDSYSGANVLTF.

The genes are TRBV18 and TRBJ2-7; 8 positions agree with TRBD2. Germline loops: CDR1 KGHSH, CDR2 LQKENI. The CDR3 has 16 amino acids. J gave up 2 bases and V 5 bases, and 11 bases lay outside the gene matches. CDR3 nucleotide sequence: TGTGCCAGCTCATCCTCTCTGGCGGGAGGAACCTACGAGCAGTACTTC. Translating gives CASSSSLAGGTYEQYF. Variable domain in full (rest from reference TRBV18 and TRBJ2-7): NAGVMQNPRHLVRRRGQEARLRCSPMKGHSHVYWYRQLPEEGLKFMVYLQKENIIDESGMPKERFSAEFPKEGPSILRIQQVVRGDSAAYFCASSSSLAGGTYEQYFGPGTRLTVT.

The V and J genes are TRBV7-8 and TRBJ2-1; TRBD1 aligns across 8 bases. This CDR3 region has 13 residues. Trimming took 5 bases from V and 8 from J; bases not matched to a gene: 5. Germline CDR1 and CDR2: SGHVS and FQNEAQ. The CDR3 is CASSGDRGDEQFF. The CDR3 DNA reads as TGTGCCAGCAGCGGAGACAGGGGCGATGAGCAGTTCTTC.

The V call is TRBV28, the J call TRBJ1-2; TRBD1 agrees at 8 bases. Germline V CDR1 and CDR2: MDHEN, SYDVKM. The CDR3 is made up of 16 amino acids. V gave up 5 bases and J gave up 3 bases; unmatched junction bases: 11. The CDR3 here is CASSPDRASYYYGYTF. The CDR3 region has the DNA TGTGCCAGCAGTCCGGACAGGGCCTCGTATTACTATGGCTACACCTTC.

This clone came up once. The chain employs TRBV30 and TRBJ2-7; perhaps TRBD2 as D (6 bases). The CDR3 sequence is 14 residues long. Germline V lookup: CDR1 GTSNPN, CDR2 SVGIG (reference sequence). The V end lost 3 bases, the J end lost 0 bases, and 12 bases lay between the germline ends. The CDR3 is CAWRRAGNSYEQYF. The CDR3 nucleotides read TGTGCCTGGAGAAGAGCGGGCAACTCCTACGAGCAGTACTTC.

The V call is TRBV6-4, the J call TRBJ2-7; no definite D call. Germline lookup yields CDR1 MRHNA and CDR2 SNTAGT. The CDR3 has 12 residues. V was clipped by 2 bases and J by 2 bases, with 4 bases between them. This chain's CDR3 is CASSDSPYEQYF. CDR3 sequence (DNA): TGTGCCAGCAGTGACAGTCCCTACGAGCAGTACTTC.

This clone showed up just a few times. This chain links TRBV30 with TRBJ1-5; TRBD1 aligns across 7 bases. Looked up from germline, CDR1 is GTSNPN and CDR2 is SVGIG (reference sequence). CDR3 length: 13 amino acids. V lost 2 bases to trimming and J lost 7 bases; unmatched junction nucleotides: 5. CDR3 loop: CAWSRQGDQPQHF. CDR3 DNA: TGTGCCTGGAGTCGTCAGGGGGACCAGCCCCAGCATTTT.

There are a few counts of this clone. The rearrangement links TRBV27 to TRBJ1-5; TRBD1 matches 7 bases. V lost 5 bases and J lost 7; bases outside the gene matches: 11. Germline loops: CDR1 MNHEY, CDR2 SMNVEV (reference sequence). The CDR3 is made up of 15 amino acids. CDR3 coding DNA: TGTGCCAGCAGTCCTATGATGACAGGGAGGCAGCCCCAGCATTTT. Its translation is CASSPMMTGRQPQHF.

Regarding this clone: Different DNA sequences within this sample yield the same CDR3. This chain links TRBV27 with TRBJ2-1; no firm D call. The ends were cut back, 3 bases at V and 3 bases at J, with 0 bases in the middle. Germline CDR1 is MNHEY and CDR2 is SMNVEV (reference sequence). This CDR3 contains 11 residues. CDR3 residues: CASSFYNEQFF. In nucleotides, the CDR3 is TGTGCCAGCAGTTTCTACAATGAGCAGTTCTTC.